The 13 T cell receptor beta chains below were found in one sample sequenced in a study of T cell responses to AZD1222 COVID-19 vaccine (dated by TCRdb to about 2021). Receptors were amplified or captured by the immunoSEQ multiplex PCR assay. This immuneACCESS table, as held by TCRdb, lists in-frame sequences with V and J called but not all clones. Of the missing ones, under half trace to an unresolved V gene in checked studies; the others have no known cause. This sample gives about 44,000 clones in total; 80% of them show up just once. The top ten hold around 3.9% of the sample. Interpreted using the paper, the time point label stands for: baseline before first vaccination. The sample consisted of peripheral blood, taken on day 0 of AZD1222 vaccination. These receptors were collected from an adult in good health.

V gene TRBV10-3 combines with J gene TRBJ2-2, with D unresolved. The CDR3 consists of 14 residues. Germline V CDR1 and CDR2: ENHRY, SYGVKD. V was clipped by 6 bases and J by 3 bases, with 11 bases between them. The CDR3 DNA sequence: TGTGCCATCAGGGCAGCAGCTTACACCGGGGAGCTGTTTTTT. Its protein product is CAIRAAAYTGELFF.

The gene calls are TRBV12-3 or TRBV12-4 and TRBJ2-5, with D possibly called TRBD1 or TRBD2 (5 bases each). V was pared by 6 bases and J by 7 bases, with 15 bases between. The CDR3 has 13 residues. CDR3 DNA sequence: TGTGCCAGCAGGGGCCCCGGGGCGGGGACCCAGTACTTC. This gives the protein CASRGPGAGTQYF.

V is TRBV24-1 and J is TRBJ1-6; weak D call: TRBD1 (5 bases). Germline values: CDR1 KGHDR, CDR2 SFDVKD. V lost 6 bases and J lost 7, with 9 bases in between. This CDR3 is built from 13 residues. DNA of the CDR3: TGTGCCACCAGTCTCAGGGAAAATTCACCCCTCCACTTT. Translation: CATSLRENSPLHF.

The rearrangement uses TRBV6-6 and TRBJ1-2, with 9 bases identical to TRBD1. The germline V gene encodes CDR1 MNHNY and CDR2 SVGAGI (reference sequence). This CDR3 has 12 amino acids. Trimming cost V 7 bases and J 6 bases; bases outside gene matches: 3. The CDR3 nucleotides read TGTGCCAGCAAACAGGGGGCCGATGGCTACACCTTC. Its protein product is CASKQGADGYTF.

The CDR3 region has the DNA TGTGCCAGCAGTAAAGGCGGGTACGAGCAGTACTTC. It yields the protein CASSKGGYEQYF. This chain uses TRBV27 with TRBJ2-7; TRBD2 might be the D (5 bases). Per the germline V gene, CDR1 is MNHEY and CDR2 is SMNVEV (reference sequence). Trimming took off 5 bases at V and 4 bases at J, with 9 bases between the two ends. The CDR3 totals 12 residues.

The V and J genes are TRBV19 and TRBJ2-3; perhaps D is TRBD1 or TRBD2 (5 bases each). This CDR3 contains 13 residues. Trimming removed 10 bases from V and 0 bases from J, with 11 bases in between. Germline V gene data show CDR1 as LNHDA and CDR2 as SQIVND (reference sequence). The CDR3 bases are TGTGCCACTCGGGACCGTAGCACAGATACGCAGTATTTT. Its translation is CATRDRSTDTQYF.

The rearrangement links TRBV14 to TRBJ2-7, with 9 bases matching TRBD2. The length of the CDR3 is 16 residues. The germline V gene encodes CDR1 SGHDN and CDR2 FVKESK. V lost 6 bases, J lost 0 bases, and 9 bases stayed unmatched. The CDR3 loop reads CASRGLALRSSYEQYF. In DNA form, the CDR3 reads TGTGCCAGCAGGGGACTAGCTTTAAGGAGCTCCTACGAGCAGTACTTC.

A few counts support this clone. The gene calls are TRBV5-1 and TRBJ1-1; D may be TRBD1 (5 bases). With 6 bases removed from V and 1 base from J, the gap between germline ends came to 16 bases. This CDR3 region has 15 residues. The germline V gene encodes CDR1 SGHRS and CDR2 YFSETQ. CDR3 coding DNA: TGCGCCAGCACCCGTGTCGGGGCAGGGAACACTGAAGCTTTCTTT. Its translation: CASTRVGAGNTEAFF.

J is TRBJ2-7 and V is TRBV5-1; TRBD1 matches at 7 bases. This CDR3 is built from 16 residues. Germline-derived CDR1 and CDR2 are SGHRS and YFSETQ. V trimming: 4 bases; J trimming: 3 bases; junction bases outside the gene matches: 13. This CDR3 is CASSQGDGTANYEQYF. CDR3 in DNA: TGCGCCAGCAGCCAGGGTGATGGGACAGCAAACTACGAGCAGTACTTC.

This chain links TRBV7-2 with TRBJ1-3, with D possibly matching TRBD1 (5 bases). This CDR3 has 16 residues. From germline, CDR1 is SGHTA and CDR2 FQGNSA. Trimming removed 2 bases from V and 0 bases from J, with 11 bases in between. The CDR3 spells CASSLSPGPSGNTIYF. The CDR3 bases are TGTGCCAGCAGCTTATCCCCAGGGCCCTCTGGAAACACCATATATTTT.

The CDR3 protein is CASSVTPGGTEQFF. The CDR3 DNA reads as TGCGCCAGCAGCGTAACGCCAGGGGGCACTGAGCAGTTCTTC. J is TRBJ2-1 and V is TRBV5-1; 8 bases map to TRBD1. CDR1 and CDR2 from the germline V gene are SGHRS and YFSETQ. The CDR3 runs 14 residues. The J segment lost 9 bases and the V segment lost 4 bases, leaving 9 bases of the junction unmatched. The full variable domain, in which reference TRBV5-1 and TRBJ2-1 provide the parts outside the CDR3, is KAGVTQTPRYLIKTRGQQVTLSCSPISGHRSVSWYQQTPGQGLQFLFEYFSETQRNKGNFPGRFSGRQFSNSRSEMNVSTLELGDSALYLCASSVTPGGTEQFFGPGTRLTVL.

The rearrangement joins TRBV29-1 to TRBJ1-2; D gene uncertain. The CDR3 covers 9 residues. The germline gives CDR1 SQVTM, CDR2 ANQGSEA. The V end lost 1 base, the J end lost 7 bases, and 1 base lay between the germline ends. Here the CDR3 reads CSVEGGYTF. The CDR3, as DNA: TGCAGCGTTGAAGGTGGCTACACCTTC.

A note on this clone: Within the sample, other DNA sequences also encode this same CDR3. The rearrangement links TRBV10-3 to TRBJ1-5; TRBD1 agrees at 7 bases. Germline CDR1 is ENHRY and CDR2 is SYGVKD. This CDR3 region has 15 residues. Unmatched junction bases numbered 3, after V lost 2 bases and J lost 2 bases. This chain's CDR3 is CAISETGQGNQPQHF. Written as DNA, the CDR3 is TGTGCCATCAGTGAGACCGGACAGGGCAATCAGCCCCAGCATTTT.